Below are 25 T cell receptor beta chains sequenced from a single sample in a study of cytomegalovirus exposure and HLA in healthy donors. PCR used 60 Vbeta primers and 13 Jbeta primers. Data came from immunoSEQ multiplex PCR; TCRdb stores just in-frame clones and leaves some out. The sample lists 140,000 to 150,000 clones, roughly 9.7% seen once, with roughly 2% in the top ten. The sequenced sample was PBMCs. The source of these receptors is a man between 45 and 60 years old in good health and CMV-seronegative.

V gene TRBV27 combines with J gene TRBJ2-5, with 11 bases matching TRBD1. The CDR3 is 16 residues long. Germline values: CDR1 MNHEY, CDR2 SMNVEV (reference sequence). V trimming: 5 bases; J trimming: 3 bases; junction bases outside the gene matches: 8. The CDR3 DNA is TGTGCCAGCAGTCCTCGGACAGGGGGCTTTAAAGAGACCCAGTACTTC. Translated: CASSPRTGGFKETQYF.

On this clone: Other nucleotide sequences in the sample specify the same CDR3. V gene TRBV5-1 combines with J gene TRBJ1-5, with D perhaps TRBD1 (5 bases). Per germline, CDR1 SGHRS and CDR2 YFSETQ. This CDR3 is 14 amino acids long. Trimming cost V 4 bases and J 5 bases, with 13 bases left between them. DNA for the CDR3: TGCGCCAGCAGCCTGACGGGGGGGGATCAGCCCCAGCATTTT. This codes for CASSLTGGDQPQHF.

This clone turned up a few times. The gene calls are TRBV29-1 and TRBJ2-5, with D possibly matching TRBD1 (5 bases). The CDR3 is 14 amino acids. Looked up from germline, CDR1 is SQVTM and CDR2 is ANQGSEA. Trimming took 3 bases from V and 1 from J, leaving 12 bases between them. CDR3 loop: CSVDTGRAQETQYF. The CDR3 DNA is TGCAGCGTTGATACTGGCAGGGCCCAAGAGACCCAGTACTTC.

The chain carries TRBV7-9 and TRBJ1-5; TRBD1 matches 11 bases. Unmatched junction bases numbered 6, after V lost 1 base and J lost 7 bases. Germline CDR1 reads SEHNR; CDR2 reads FQNEAQ (reference sequence). The CDR3 spans 16 residues. As DNA, the CDR3 is TGTGCCAGCAGCTTAGACAGGACAGGGGGCGAACAGCCCCAGCATTTT. Translation gives CASSLDRTGGEQPQHF. The full variable domain, its missing parts supplied by reference TRBV7-9 and TRBJ1-5, is DTGVSQNPRHKITKRGQNVTFRCDPISEHNRLYWYRQTLGQGPEFLTYFQNEAQLEKSRLLSDRFSAERPKGSFSTLEIQRTEQGDSAMYLCASSLDRTGGEQPQHFGDGTRLSIL.

This clone was picked up a small number of times. The V gene is TRBV5-6, the J gene TRBJ1-1; 7 bases fit TRBD1. This CDR3 spans 14 amino acids. Germline V gene data show CDR1 as SGHDT and CDR2 as YYEEEE. V lost 5 bases to trimming and J lost 3 bases; unmatched junction nucleotides: 7. CDR3 DNA sequence: TGTGCCAGCAGTAGCGGAGACAGGGACACTGAAGCTTTCTTT. It codes for CASSSGDRDTEAFF.

The chain joins TRBV6-1 to TRBJ1-3, with 7 bases that match TRBD1. The CDR3 has 15 amino acids. With 6 bases clipped from V and 2 bases from J, the junction kept 7 bases outside the gene matches. The germline V gene encodes CDR1 MNHNS and CDR2 SASEGT. The CDR3 protein is CASRLQGSPGNTIYF. The CDR3 region has the DNA TGTGCCAGCAGGTTACAGGGGTCTCCTGGAAACACCATATATTTT.

The chain employs TRBV5-6 and TRBJ1-1, with unresolved D. V lost 2 bases and J lost 5, with 19 bases in between. The V gene's germline CDR1 is SGHDT and CDR2 YYEEEE. CDR3 length: 16 amino acids. DNA for the CDR3: TGTGCCAGCAGCTTTCCTGGGTTATTATTGAGGACTGAAGCTTTCTTT. It is translated as CASSFPGLLLRTEAFF.

The chain links TRBV28 to TRBJ1-6, with 11 bases lining up with TRBD1. CDR1 is MDHEN and CDR2 is SYDVKM in the germline V gene. The CDR3 is 15 amino acids. Trimming removed 6 bases from V and 9 bases from J; junction bases left unmatched: 7. Here the CDR3 DNA reads TGTGCCAGCAGGGGGGGACAGGGGGTTGGTTCACCCCTCCACTTT. Encoded protein: CASRGGQGVGSPLHF.

This clone was detected ten times or more. V gene TRBV5-1 combines with J gene TRBJ1-4, with a weak D call TRBD1 (6 bases). V lost 4 bases and J lost 3, with 13 bases in between. This CDR3 contains 15 residues. Germline lookup yields CDR1 SGHRS and CDR2 YFSETQ. CDR3 amino acids: CASSRGQLPNEKLFF. CDR3 sequence (DNA): TGCGCCAGCAGCCGAGGACAGCTTCCTAATGAAAAACTGTTTTTT.

This clone came up a few times. V and J are TRBV7-9 and TRBJ2-7, with TRBD2 matching 11 bases. The CDR3 loop spans 14 amino acids. Germline lookup yields CDR1 SEHNR and CDR2 FQNEAQ (reference sequence). The trim removed 1 base at V and 4 bases at J, leaving 0 bases unmatched. This CDR3 reads CASSLGLAGYEQYF. In nucleotides, the CDR3 is TGTGCCAGCAGCTTAGGACTAGCGGGGTACGAGCAGTACTTC.

The chain has TRBV19 and TRBJ1-5; D is ambiguous. V was pared by 7 bases and J by 7 bases, with 17 bases between. This CDR3 is built from 14 residues. The germline V gene has CDR1 LNHDA and CDR2 SQIVND (reference sequence). The CDR3 region is CASKEGPRSQPQHF. CDR3 bases: TGTGCCAGTAAGGAGGGCCCGCGGAGCCAGCCCCAGCATTTT.

This clone has a handful of counts. The rearrangement joins TRBV5-5 to TRBJ2-2, with 7 positions matching TRBD1. This CDR3 spans 15 amino acids. Germline V gene sequence: CDR1 SGHKS, CDR2 YYEKEE (reference sequence). V trimming: 4 bases; J trimming: 0 bases; junction bases outside the gene matches: 3. CDR3 loop: CASSPQGANTGELFF. The CDR3 DNA reads as TGTGCCAGCAGCCCGCAGGGGGCGAACACCGGGGAGCTGTTTTTT.

This clone was observed a handful of times. The rearrangement links TRBV5-4 to TRBJ1-1; D is uncertain. V was clipped by 0 bases and J by 5 bases, with 17 bases between them. Germline values: CDR1 SGHNT, CDR2 YYREEE (reference sequence). There are 16 residues in the CDR3. In DNA form, the CDR3 reads TGTGCCAGCAGCTTGGCGGGGATTTCCGTCGGAACTGAAGCTTTCTTT. Its protein product is CASSLAGISVGTEAFF.

V is TRBV27 and J is TRBJ2-6; D gene unclear. This CDR3 is built from 17 residues. The V gene's germline CDR1 is MNHEY and CDR2 SMNVEV (reference sequence). The germline V and J ends were trimmed by 3 bases and 0 bases, with 12 bases remaining between them. The CDR3 loop reads CASSLATLGSGANVLTF. CDR3 DNA: TGTGCCAGCAGTTTGGCGACTCTTGGCTCTGGGGCCAACGTCCTGACTTTC.

This clone was found a few times. V usage is TRBV30 and J usage is TRBJ2-7, with TRBD1 matching over 7 bases. CDR1 GTSNPN and CDR2 SVGIG come from the germline V gene (reference sequence). The CDR3 is 14 amino acids. Germline trimming cut 2 bases from V and 3 bases from J; bases unmatched to any gene: 7. CDR3 sequence: CAWSMNRGFYEQYF. As DNA, the CDR3 is TGTGCCTGGAGTATGAACAGGGGATTCTACGAGCAGTACTTC.

The rearrangement uses TRBV30 and TRBJ1-2; the D gene is possibly TRBD1 (5 bases). The CDR3 has 14 amino acids. Germline V lookup: CDR1 GTSNPN, CDR2 SVGIG (reference sequence). The V end was cut by 1 base, the J end by 2 bases, with 11 bases between. CDR3 DNA: TGTGCCTGGAGTGGGGGCTACATGAACTATGGCTACACCTTC. It yields the protein CAWSGGYMNYGYTF.

In this sample, this clone turned up a few times. The chain joins TRBV7-9 to TRBJ1-1, with D hard to call. The CDR3 has 14 residues. CDR1 and CDR2 (germline): SEHNR, FQNEAQ (reference sequence). Trimming shortened V by 5 bases and J by 1 base, and 11 bases separated the two germline ends. The CDR3 DNA is TGTGCCAGCAGCCCCCATGGGCCGAACACTGAAGCTTTCTTT. Protein sequence: CASSPHGPNTEAFF.

This clone was detected only a few times. The chain joins TRBV7-2 to TRBJ2-3; a possible D gene is TRBD1 (6 bases). V was shortened by 5 bases and J by 4 bases, with 16 bases between the two germline ends. This CDR3 contains 15 residues. Per germline, CDR1 SGHTA and CDR2 FQGNSA. CDR3 region: CASSARRGTSDTQYF. The CDR3 DNA reads as TGTGCCAGCAGCGCGCGCAGGGGTACTTCAGATACGCAGTATTTT.

This clone was detected a few times. The chain joins TRBV11-3 to TRBJ2-1; D may be TRBD1 (6 bases). This CDR3 has 14 amino acids. Germline CDR1 and CDR2: SGHNT and YENEEA. The ends were cut back, 5 bases at V and 3 bases at J, with 11 bases in the middle. The CDR3 reads CASSPRDNYNEQFF. The DNA for the CDR3 is TGTGCCAGCAGCCCCCGGGACAACTACAATGAGCAGTTCTTC.

This clone was counted only a few times. Other DNA sequences from this sample encode an identical CDR3 as well. The chain links TRBV7-8 to TRBJ1-1; D might be TRBD1 (5 bases). Germline V gene sequence: CDR1 SGHVS, CDR2 FQNEAQ. The V and J ends lost 3 bases and 1 base respectively, with 9 bases between them. The CDR3 consists of 14 residues. This CDR3 reads CASSFRTPNTEAFF. CDR3 bases: TGTGCCAGCAGCTTCAGGACACCGAACACTGAAGCTTTCTTT.

CDR3 sequence reads: CASSESGQGWYNEQFF. Here the CDR3 DNA reads TGTGCCAGCAGTGAATCTGGACAGGGATGGTACAATGAGCAGTTCTTC. The rearrangement joins TRBV25-1 to TRBJ2-1, with 8 bases that match TRBD1. Germline loops: CDR1 MGHDK, CDR2 SYGVNS. The CDR3 totals 16 residues. Trimming took 1 base from V and 4 from J; bases not matched to a gene: 6.

The V call is TRBV4-2, the J call TRBJ2-1, with D hard to call. The ends were cut back, 2 bases at V and 0 bases at J, with 14 bases in the middle. This CDR3 contains 17 residues. Germline CDR1 LGHNA, CDR2 YNFKEQ. The CDR3 sequence: CASSQKTVQDSYNEQFF. CDR3 nucleotide sequence: TGTGCCAGCAGCCAAAAAACCGTGCAGGACTCCTACAATGAGCAGTTCTTC.

The chain is built from TRBV29-1 and TRBJ2-1; TRBD2 is a possible D gene (5 bases). Germline V CDR1 and CDR2: SQVTM, ANQGSEA. The ends were cut back, 3 bases at V and 0 bases at J, with 15 bases in the middle. The CDR3 is 16 amino acids. CDR3 protein: CSVEEAAASSYNEQFF. CDR3 coding DNA: TGCAGCGTTGAGGAAGCGGCTGCCAGCTCCTACAATGAGCAGTTCTTC.

This clone occurred many times. The chain employs TRBV5-1 and TRBJ1-5, with no clear D. The CDR3 is 16 amino acids. Trimming pared 1 base from V and 4 bases from J, leaving 15 bases between. The V gene's germline CDR1 is SGHRS and CDR2 YFSETQ. The CDR3 DNA is TGCGCCAGCAGCTTGTATCCAGCCGACAATAATCAGCCCCAGCATTTT. Translating gives CASSLYPADNNQPQHF.

The V call is TRBV6-1, the J call TRBJ2-7; D gene ambiguous. Germline CDR1 and CDR2: MNHNS and SASEGT. The V end was cut by 4 bases, the J end by 3 bases, with 10 bases between. CDR3 length equals 13 residues. CDR3: CASSVLKNYEQYF. Written as DNA, the CDR3 is TGTGCCAGCAGTGTACTAAAAAACTACGAGCAGTACTTC.